These T cell receptor beta chains were read from a single sample in a study of beta chain features in type 1 diabetes. The method was immunoSEQ multiplex PCR; TCRdb's version includes in-frame clones alone and lacks a portion of them. The table lists hundreds of thousands of clones, about a sixth of them singletons, with around 0.02% in the top ten. Sequenced input: naive CD4+ T cells from blood. The receptor source for this set is a young woman in good health. Each CDR3 is given with its conserved first and last residue. The order of the fields is D gene, V gene, J gene, CDR3 length, clone size, CDR3 protein, CDR3 DNA. D genes are given only for firm matches. Expanded clones are given a class, and other clones once, few, many or no size at all.

-,TRBV7-3,TRBJ2-6,14,few,CASSLHSGANVLTF,TGTGCCAGCAGCTTACACTCTGGGGCCAACGTCCTGACTTTC
-,TRBV7-6,TRBJ1-4,14,few,CASSRSGDFGKLFF,TGTGCCAGCAGCCGGTCGGGGGATTTCGGAAAACTGTTTTTT
-,TRBV2,TRBJ2-2,13,-,CASSELVAGELFF,TGTGCCAGCAGTGAGTTGGTCGCCGGGGAGCTGTTTTTT
-,TRBV7-9,TRBJ2-3,15,few,CASSLSGYPTDTQYF,TGTGCCAGCAGCTTATCAGGCTACCCCACAGATACGCAGTATTTT
TRBD1,TRBV29-1,TRBJ1-2,14,-,CSVEPRQGAWGYTF,TGCAGCGTTGAGCCTCGTCAGGGGGCATGGGGCTACACCTTC
TRBD1,TRBV2,TRBJ2-6,15,few,CASGQGAGGANVLTF,TGTGCCAGCGGACAGGGGGCGGGAGGGGCCAACGTCCTGACTTTC
-,TRBV20-1,TRBJ1-3,11,-,CSARYGDTIYF,TGCAGTGCTAGATATGGGGACACCATATATTTT
TRBD1,TRBV4-2,TRBJ1-2,15,few,CASSQGQGASYGYTF,TGTGCCAGCAGCCAAGGACAGGGGGCGAGCTATGGCTACACCTTC
TRBD2,TRBV4-1,TRBJ2-3,17,-,CASSQKWGGADSDTQYF,TGCGCCAGCAGCCAAAAGTGGGGAGGGGCAGACTCAGATACGCAGTATTTT
-,TRBV28,TRBJ2-2,17,few,CASSSPKGRRGSGELFF,TGTGCCAGCAGTTCCCCGAAGGGCAGGAGGGGGTCTGGGGAGCTGTTTTTT
-,TRBV13,TRBJ2-7,11,-,CASSLWDEQYF,TGTGCCAGCAGCTTATGGGACGAGCAGTACTTC
-,TRBV5-1,TRBJ2-1,16,-,CASDPTGIMGYNEQFF,TGCGCCAGCGATCCTACAGGGATTATGGGCTACAATGAGCAGTTCTTC
TRBD1,TRBV9,TRBJ2-7,14,-,CASSHGQGIQEQYF,TGTGCCAGCAGCCACGGACAGGGAATTCAGGAGCAGTACTTC
-,TRBV4-1,TRBJ1-1,17,-,CASSQEALAGTGTEAFF,TGCGCCAGCAGCCAAGAGGCACTCGCTGGGACGGGCACTGAAGCTTTCTTT
-,TRBV5-4,TRBJ1-4,16,-,CASSLWGEATNEKLFF,TGTGCCAGCAGCTTGTGGGGGGAGGCAACTAATGAAAAACTGTTTTTT
-,TRBV28,TRBJ2-3,14,few,CASSLFVAVGTQYF,TGTGCCAGCAGTTTATTTGTAGCCGTTGGTACGCAGTATTTT
TRBD1,TRBV14,TRBJ1-1,15,-,CANSQDLSGGREAFF,TGTGCCAACAGCCAAGATTTGTCAGGGGGCAGGGAAGCTTTCTTT
-,TRBV25-1,TRBJ2-3,17,few,CASSDWGRSTSTDTQYF,TGTGCCAGCAGTGATTGGGGCCGGAGCACTAGCACAGATACGCAGTATTTT
TRBD2,TRBV7-2,TRBJ2-3,16,few,CASSLPLAGGPDTQYF,TGTGCCAGCAGCTTACCCCTAGCGGGAGGGCCAGATACGCAGTATTTT
-,TRBV4-3,TRBJ1-5,11,few,CASRKNQPQHF,TGCGCCAGCAGGAAAAATCAGCCCCAGCATTTT
TRBD1,TRBV19,TRBJ1-4,15,few,CASSTGRDRNEKLFF,TGTGCCAGTAGTACAGGCCGGGACAGGAATGAAAAACTGTTTTTT
-,TRBV10-3,TRBJ2-3,11,-,CATGRTDTQYF,TGTGCCACGGGGAGGACAGATACGCAGTATTTT
TRBD2,TRBV11-2,TRBJ2-3,17,-,CASSLLAGGLSTDTQYF,TGTGCCAGCAGCTTACTAGCGGGAGGACTCTCCACAGATACGCAGTATTTT
-,TRBV19,TRBJ2-2,15,few,CASSIQAGNTGELFF,TGTGCCAGTAGTATACAAGCGGGTAACACCGGGGAGCTGTTTTTT
TRBD1,TRBV20-1,TRBJ2-7,11,-,CSAKTGYEQYF,TGCAGTGCAAAGACAGGGTACGAGCAGTACTTC
TRBD1,TRBV2,TRBJ2-5,15,-,CASNEDRGKDETQYF,TGTGCCAGCAACGAGGACAGGGGGAAAGATGAGACCCAGTACTTC
TRBD1,TRBV18,TRBJ2-7,14,few,CASSPGQGAYEQYF,TGTGCCAGCTCCCCCGGACAGGGCGCCTACGAGCAGTACTTC
-,TRBV10-3,TRBJ1-5,16,-,CAISERPRGGNQPQHF,TGTGCCATCAGTGAGAGGCCCAGGGGCGGCAATCAGCCCCAGCATTTT
-,TRBV5-4,TRBJ2-7,16,-,CASSLGNPRGFYEQYF,TGTGCCAGCAGCTTGGGTAACCCCAGGGGATTCTACGAGCAGTACTTC
-,TRBV2,TRBJ2-1,12,-,CASSEAAPREFF,TGTGCCAGCAGTGAGGCGGCCCCGAGAGAGTTCTTC
TRBD2,TRBV7-9,TRBJ2-5,14,-,CASSFAGGQETQYF,TGTGCCAGCAGCTTCGCGGGGGGCCAAGAGACCCAGTACTTC
-,TRBV9,TRBJ2-7,15,few,CASSVEGGLSYEQYF,TGTGCCAGCAGCGTAGAGGGAGGCCTTTCCTACGAGCAGTACTTC
TRBD2,TRBV6-6,TRBJ2-1,13,few,CASGRGRYNEQFF,TGTGCCAGCGGGAGGGGTAGATACAATGAGCAGTTCTTC
-,TRBV7-2,TRBJ1-4,16,-,CASSLAAGGGDEKLFF,TGTGCCAGCAGCTTAGCGGCCGGCGGAGGGGATGAAAAACTGTTTTTT
TRBD2,TRBV7-9,TRBJ2-7,16,-,CASSTGTSGIHYEQYF,TGTGCCAGCAGCACCGGGACTAGCGGGATACACTACGAGCAGTACTTC
-,TRBV28,TRBJ2-6,15,few,CASRLYNSGANVLTF,TGTGCCAGCAGATTATACAACTCTGGGGCCAACGTCCTGACTTTC
TRBD1,TRBV7-2,TRBJ2-2,14,few,CASSSTGGFGELFF,TGTGCCAGCAGCTCGACAGGGGGTTTCGGGGAGCTGTTTTTT
TRBD1,TRBV18,TRBJ2-5,15,few,CASSQSTGAKETQYF,TGTGCCAGCTCACAGTCGACAGGGGCAAAAGAGACCCAGTACTTC
-,TRBV9,TRBJ1-4,15,-,CASSVAPGPNEKLFF,TGTGCCAGCAGCGTAGCTCCGGGACCTAATGAAAAACTGTTTTTT
TRBD2,TRBV7-9,TRBJ2-2,15,few,CASSPSGRIGGELFF,TGTGCCAGCAGCCCGAGCGGGAGAATTGGCGGGGAGCTGTTTTTT
-,TRBV28,TRBJ1-4,14,few,CASSWGGGEGKLFF,TGTGCCAGCAGTTGGGGGGGCGGTGAGGGAAAACTGTTTTTT
TRBD2,TRBV6-7,TRBJ2-1,14,-,CARTGLVTYNEQFF,TGTGCCAGAACAGGACTAGTGACCTACAATGAGCAGTTCTTC
-,TRBV7-3,TRBJ2-5,15,few,CASSSNGVPQETQYF,TGTGCCAGCAGCTCGAACGGGGTCCCCCAAGAGACCCAGTACTTC
TRBD2,TRBV7-8,TRBJ2-5,17,-,CASSLRTSGRSRETQYF,TGTGCCAGCAGCCTGCGGACTAGCGGGAGGTCGAGGGAGACCCAGTACTTC
-,TRBV18,TRBJ1-5,16,-,CASSPSADYSNQPQHF,TGTGCCAGCTCCCCGTCGGCAGATTATAGCAATCAGCCCCAGCATTTT
TRBD1,TRBV7-8,TRBJ2-7,16,-,CASSLVPGQGKDEQYF,TGTGCCAGCAGCTTAGTTCCGGGACAGGGGAAGGACGAGCAGTACTTC
TRBD2,TRBV28,TRBJ2-1,15,-,CASSSGTSEYNEQFF,TGTGCCAGCAGCTCCGGGACTAGCGAGTACAATGAGCAGTTCTTC
-,TRBV12-5,TRBJ2-1,12,-,CASGLPGQKQFF,TGTGCTAGTGGTCTCCCGGGGCAGAAGCAGTTCTTC
-,TRBV28,TRBJ2-1,16,-,CASSDATIGAPNEQFF,TGTGCCAGCAGTGATGCGACTATCGGCGCCCCCAATGAGCAGTTCTTC
TRBD2,TRBV9,TRBJ2-1,14,few,CASSASGALGEQFF,TGTGCCAGCAGCGCTAGCGGGGCCTTGGGTGAGCAGTTCTTC
TRBD2,TRBV19,TRBJ2-1,16,-,CASSSKPGLANNEQFF,TGTGCCAGTAGTTCCAAACCGGGACTAGCGAACAATGAGCAGTTCTTC
-,TRBV11-1,TRBJ2-1,12,few,CASSPQPAEQFF,TGTGCCAGCAGCCCGCAACCGGCTGAGCAGTTCTTC
-,TRBV20-1,TRBJ2-5,11,-,CSARRGETQYF,TGCAGTGCTAGAAGGGGCGAGACCCAGTACTTC
-,TRBV28,TRBJ1-1,18,-,CASSLAGGGGWGNTEAFF,TGTGCCAGCAGCCTCGCCGGTGGGGGTGGATGGGGGAACACTGAAGCTTTCTTT
TRBD1,TRBV13,TRBJ2-2,17,few,CASIQAHRGLGTGELFF,TGTGCCAGCATCCAAGCCCACAGGGGGCTAGGCACCGGGGAGCTGTTTTTT
-,TRBV4-3,TRBJ1-4,16,-,CASSQEGSGANEKLFF,TGCGCCAGCAGCCAAGAAGGAAGTGGGGCTAATGAAAAACTGTTTTTT
-,TRBV7-9,TRBJ2-5,14,few,CASSPKGTKETQYF,TGTGCCAGCAGCCCAAAGGGGACGAAAGAGACCCAGTACTTC
-,TRBV7-9,TRBJ2-7,16,-,CASSPQGSQRSYEQYF,TGTGCCAGCAGCCCCCAGGGATCTCAGCGCTCCTACGAGCAGTACTTC